The TCR beta chain described here comes from a study of blood T cell repertoires in COVID-19. As for the study in general: Acute and convalescent COVID-19 specimens originated in the United States, Italy and Spain. From T cells, B-cell-depleted T cells, or PBMCs came the material, which was cDNA or gDNA.

The CDR3 has 15 amino acids. V was clipped by 3 bases and J by 0 bases, with 10 bases between them. The germline V gene has CDR1 SGDLS and CDR2 YYNGEE. Authors' processing steps: The assay estimated nucleated cells by amplifying reference gene primers. Libraries were prepared by immunoSEQ multiplex PCR; TCRdb keeps only in-frame clonotypes and omits some of them. V and J calls and clone size are copied from that table; D and trimming were computed from the DNA. Found here are over 400,000 clones, approximately 85% of them singletons; the top ten hold approximately 2.9%. This sequence was found in a human donor in a cohort sampled during active COVID-19. The sample was peripheral blood. The chain carries TRBV9 and TRBJ1-3, with D tentatively TRBD1 (5 bases). Here the CDR3 reads CASSALTDSGNTIYF. DNA for the CDR3: TGTGCCAGCAGCGCCCTGACAGACTCTGGAAACACCATATATTTT.